This TCR beta chain was captured by sequencing in a study of human CD8 memory T cell subsets. Whole-study findings and limits: Greater diversity in stem-like memory than precursor exhausted T cells was suggested by Chao1 estimates.

This clonotype registers medium-sized (0.01 to 0.1%) by frequency. As yet, its antigen is unknown. The PBMC were taken from buffy coats (from healthy donors). A negative magnetic separation step was used to enrich total CD8+ T cells. The authors made TCR beta libraries using UMI-labeled 5' RACE. TCRdb processed the 5' RACE reads again and assigns one entry to each CDR3 protein, with no DNA. The table lists fewer than 6,500 distinct CDR3 sequences, with under 40% in the top ten. The receptor was derived from a human donor in good health. The sample taken for sequencing was CD8+ effector memory T cells (TEM) sorted from PBMCs. Subset in this sample: effector memory CD8 T cells, CCR7- CD45RO+ CD95+.

CDR3 in amino acids: CASSFGRGGYEQYF. The chain combines TRBV6-6 with TRBJ2-7; TCRdb proposes TRBD1, but this gene call is untestable without DNA. The CDR3 covers 14 residues. Germline assignment: CDR1 MNHNY and CDR2 SVGAGI (reference sequence).